A selection of T cell receptor beta chains follows, all from one sample in a study of cytomegalovirus exposure and HLA in healthy donors. Repertoires were generated with immunoSEQ multiplex PCR, while TCRdb's copy carries only in-frame clones and drops some. Here the sample spans 95,000 to 110,000 clones, roughly three quarters being singletons. The sample was PBMCs. The receptors come from a man aged 50-59 years in good health and CMV-seropositive. CDR3s include the opening cysteine and the closing phenylalanine or tryptophan. A D gene is named only where the DNA matches it firmly. Only some rows state a clone size, as once, few, many or a class for expanded clones.

abundance	d_gene	v_gene	j_gene	CDR3aa	CDR3nt
NA	TRBD1	TRBV4-2	TRBJ2-5	CASSQGARGETQYF	TGTGCCAGCAGCCAAGGAGCCAGGGGGGAGACCCAGTACTTC
NA	NA	TRBV18	TRBJ2-7	CASSSGEGSYEQYF	TGTGCCAGCTCCTCAGGTGAGGGCTCCTACGAGCAGTACTTC
NA	NA	TRBV7-9	TRBJ2-7	CASSLRGVHEQYF	TGTGCCAGCAGCTTACGCGGGGTCCACGAGCAGTACTTC
NA	TRBD1	TRBV7-9	TRBJ2-6	CASSPTGGPSGANVLTF	TGTGCCAGCAGCCCGACAGGGGGTCCCTCTGGGGCCAACGTCCTGACTTTC
NA	NA	TRBV5-5	TRBJ1-3	CASSLASRGAGNTIYF	TGTGCCAGCAGCTTGGCTAGCAGGGGAGCTGGAAACACCATATATTTT
few	NA	TRBV9	TRBJ1-4	CASSVVDRGEKLFF	TGTGCCAGCAGCGTAGTGGACAGAGGTGAAAAACTGTTTTTT
NA	TRBD2	TRBV7-3	TRBJ2-1	CASSYTSSGSPPNEQFF	TGTGCCAGCAGCTACACCTCTAGCGGGAGCCCGCCGAATGAGCAGTTCTTC
NA	NA	TRBV2	TRBJ2-7	CASSEQGTAYEQYF	TGTGCCAGCAGTGAGCAGGGAACTGCCTACGAGCAGTACTTC
few	TRBD2	TRBV28	TRBJ2-5	CASSPGGRAGVRTQYF	TGTGCCAGCAGTCCCGGGGGTAGGGCGGGGGTTAGGACCCAGTACTTC
NA	TRBD2	TRBV5-4	TRBJ2-2	CASSFSGRLTGELFF	TGTGCCAGCAGCTTTAGCGGGAGGCTGACCGGGGAGCTGTTTTTT
NA	NA	TRBV28	TRBJ1-5	CASTLNNQPQHF	TGTGCCAGCACCCTAAACAATCAGCCCCAGCATTTT
NA	NA	TRBV28	TRBJ2-7	CASSFSRDSYEQYF	TGTGCCAGCAGTTTTTCGCGGGACTCCTACGAGCAGTACTTC
NA	NA	TRBV5-1	TRBJ1-5	CASSPGYESGEPQHF	TGCGCCAGCAGCCCCGGGTACGAGAGCGGAGAGCCCCAGCATTTT
NA	TRBD2	TRBV5-6	TRBJ2-4	CASSLDGSGSPKNIQYF	TGTGCCAGCAGCTTGGACGGTAGCGGGAGTCCCAAAAACATTCAGTACTTC
NA	NA	TRBV28	TRBJ1-1	CASSPTLNTEAFF	TGTGCCAGCAGTCCAACACTGAACACTGAAGCTTTCTTT
NA	TRBD1	TRBV29-1	TRBJ2-1	CSVDQGASNEQFF	TGCAGCGTTGATCAGGGGGCAAGCAATGAGCAGTTCTTC
NA	TRBD2	TRBV19	TRBJ2-7	CASSPTRGLALTCEQYF	TGTGCCAGTAGTCCAACCCGCGGACTAGCTTTGACCTGCGAGCAGTACTTC
NA	NA	TRBV5-5	TRBJ2-7	CASSLEGYPPAYEQYF	TGTGCCAGCAGCTTGGAGGGGTACCCCCCGGCCTACGAGCAGTACTTC
NA	NA	TRBV7-2	TRBJ1-2	CASSRREVSRGYTF	TGTGCCAGCAGCCGCCGGGAGGTGAGCAGGGGCTACACCTTC
NA	NA	TRBV5-1	TRBJ2-6	CASSLQGVDGANVLTF	TGCGCCAGCAGCTTACAAGGGGTAGATGGGGCCAACGTCCTGACTTTC
NA	TRBD1	TRBV18	TRBJ2-4	CASSPTTGADIQYF	TGTGCCAGCTCACCAACTACAGGGGCGGACATTCAGTACTTC
once	TRBD1	TRBV5-1	TRBJ2-7	CASSQTGGPYEQYF	TGCGCCAGCAGCCAGACAGGGGGCCCATACGAGCAGTACTTC
NA	TRBD1	TRBV5-6	TRBJ2-7	CASSAQTGGDEQYF	TGTGCCAGCAGCGCCCAGACAGGGGGCGACGAGCAGTACTTC
NA	TRBD2	TRBV9	TRBJ2-5	CASSVGVGGSGGETQYF	TGTGCCAGCAGCGTAGGGGTCGGGGGGAGTGGGGGAGAGACCCAGTACTTC
NA	NA	TRBV7-8	TRBJ1-5	CASSLGRLDSQPQHF	TGTGCCAGCAGCTTAGGTCGGCTAGACTCGCAGCCCCAGCATTTT
NA	NA	TRBV21-1	TRBJ1-1	CASSNGTPGTASGEAFF	TGTGCCAGCAGCAATGGAACCCCCGGGACAGCGTCTGGTGAAGCTTTCTTT
few	NA	TRBV2	TRBJ2-7	CASRPRWGAYEQYF	TGTGCCAGCAGACCCCGGTGGGGGGCCTACGAGCAGTACTTC
NA	TRBD2	TRBV4-2	TRBJ2-1	CASSHGTSGTYNEQFF	TGTGCCAGCAGCCATGGGACTAGCGGGACATACAATGAGCAGTTCTTC
few	NA	TRBV19	TRBJ1-2	CASSIDSGRVNYGYTF	TGTGCCAGTAGTATAGATTCGGGCAGGGTGAACTATGGCTACACCTTC
once	NA	TRBV7-9	TRBJ2-3	CASSLALRGSTDTQYF	TGTGCCAGCAGCTTAGCGTTGCGGGGAAGCACAGATACGCAGTATTTT
NA	TRBD2	TRBV28	TRBJ2-5	CASSTREGWETQYF	TGTGCCAGCAGCACTAGGGAGGGCTGGGAGACCCAGTACTTC
few	TRBD2	TRBV6-4	TRBJ2-2	CASSAASGSTGELFF	TGTGCCAGCAGTGCAGCTAGCGGGAGCACCGGGGAGCTGTTTTTT
NA	TRBD1	TRBV30	TRBJ1-2	CAWSVWDRGEFNGYTF	TGTGCCTGGAGTGTATGGGACAGGGGCGAATTTAATGGCTACACCTTC
NA	NA	TRBV28	TRBJ2-3	CASSLYGSTDTQYF	TGTGCCAGCAGCCTATATGGTAGCACAGATACGCAGTATTTT
NA	NA	TRBV5-4	TRBJ1-1	CASSTKTVNTEAFF	TGTGCCAGCAGCACCAAAACAGTGAACACTGAAGCTTTCTTT
NA	TRBD2	TRBV6-5	TRBJ2-1	CASSTSGSSYNEQFF	TGTGCCAGCAGTACTAGCGGGAGCTCCTACAATGAGCAGTTCTTC